Shown below are 27 T cell receptor beta chains from a single sample sequenced in a study of cytomegalovirus exposure and HLA in healthy donors (dated by TCRdb to about 2017). Libraries were built with the immunoSEQ multiplex PCR assay. For the multiplex PCR, a mixture combining 60 forward primers for TCR Vbeta segments and 13 reverse primers for TCR Jbeta segments was used. TCRdb provides this immuneACCESS table in a form limited to in-frame rearrangements. Some clones are lacking; in checked studies, under half of them reflect an unresolved V gene, and why the rest are absent is not known. Counted in this sample were roughly 150,000 clones; roughly 81% of them appeared once. Approximately 2.5% of the sample rests with the top ten. Sequencing was done on a sample of PBMCs. The receptors originated from a man aged 25-40 years in good health and CMV-seropositive.

The J gene is TRBJ2-7, the V gene TRBV7-3; perhaps TRBD1 as D (6 bases). The V and J ends lost 5 bases and 5 bases respectively, with 19 bases between them. CDR1 is SGHTA and CDR2 is FQGTGA in the germline V gene. CDR3 size: 15 residues. The CDR3 loop is CASSPSGTQGDEQYF. In DNA, the CDR3 is TGTGCCAGCAGCCCCTCCGGGACACAGGGAGACGAGCAGTACTTC.

Concerning this clone: Other DNA variants within this sample encode the same CDR3. The V gene is TRBV5-1, the J gene TRBJ2-3; perhaps TRBD2 as D (5 bases). Trimming stripped 1 base from V and 2 bases from J, with 8 bases between. The V gene's germline CDR1 is SGHRS and CDR2 YFSETQ. This CDR3 comprises 14 residues. The CDR3 coding sequence is TGCGCCAGCAGCTTGCTAGCTTCCACAGATACGCAGTATTTT. Its translation is CASSLLASTDTQYF.

The chain recombines TRBV19 with TRBJ2-1; TRBD2 aligns across 8 bases. This CDR3 region has 16 residues. Germline V gene sequence: CDR1 LNHDA, CDR2 SQIVND (reference sequence). V was clipped by 4 bases and J by 1 base; unmatched bases: 6. The chain's CDR3 is CASSRSSGRSYNEQFF. The CDR3 bases are TGTGCCAGTAGTAGGTCTAGCGGGCGATCCTACAATGAGCAGTTCTTC.

As to this clone: At one end, the junction sequence differs from germline, possibly due to a read error. The chain uses TRBV7-9 and TRBJ1-1, with 7 bases that match TRBD1. The CDR3 has 12 residues. Germline loops: CDR1 SEHNR, CDR2 FQNEAQ (reference sequence). CDR3 nucleotides: TGTGCCAGCAGCTTAGGAGGGACAGCCTCCACCTGG. It codes for CASSLGGTASTW.

A single count supports this clone. The chain recombines TRBV5-4 with TRBJ1-1, with D possibly being TRBD1 (5 bases). Germline lookup yields CDR1 SGHNT and CDR2 YYREEE (reference sequence). V lost 0 bases and J 3 bases, leaving 18 bases between the germline ends. There are 17 residues in the CDR3. The CDR3 spells CASSLAGSPPGDTEAFF. CDR3 DNA sequence: TGTGCCAGCAGCTTGGCCGGCTCCCCGCCGGGGGACACTGAAGCTTTCTTT.

The genes are TRBV7-9 and TRBJ2-1; 11 nucleotides align to TRBD2. CDR1 is SEHNR and CDR2 is FQNEAQ in the germline V gene (reference sequence). Trimming cost V 4 bases and J 6 bases; bases outside gene matches: 11. The CDR3 has 17 amino acids. As DNA, the CDR3 is TGTGCCAGCAGCTCTCGGGTAGCGGGAGGGCCCGGCAATGAGCAGTTCTTC. Its protein product is CASSSRVAGGPGNEQFF.

The chain couples TRBV11-3 to TRBJ1-2; D not resolved. From germline, CDR1 is SGHNT and CDR2 YENEEA. V dropped 5 bases and J dropped 8 bases, with 9 bases sitting between them. CDR3 size: 11 residues. DNA for the CDR3: TGTGCCAGCAGCGCCCGGAGCGGCTACACCTTC. Its translation: CASSARSGYTF.

The rearrangement joins TRBV7-2 to TRBJ1-3; 7 nucleotides align to TRBD1. Trimming took 5 bases from V and 6 from J; bases not matched to a gene: 4. From germline, CDR1 is SGHTA and CDR2 FQGNSA. There are 13 residues in the CDR3. The CDR3 sequence: CASSNRGPNTIYF. DNA for the CDR3: TGTGCCAGCAGCAACAGGGGTCCAAACACCATATATTTT. The variable domain in full, with the rest retrieved from reference TRBV7-2 and TRBJ1-3, is GAGVSQSPSNKVTEKGKDVELRCDPISGHTALYWYRQSLGQGLEFLIYFQGNSAPDKSGLPSDRFSAERTGGSVSTLTIQRTQQEDSAVYLCASSNRGPNTIYFGEGSWLTVV.

The chain is built from TRBV7-2 and TRBJ2-2; tentatively, D is TRBD1 (5 bases). CDR3 length: 15 amino acids. Germline CDR1 reads SGHTA; CDR2 reads FQGNSA. The germline V and J ends were trimmed by 1 base and 2 bases, with 8 bases remaining between them. The CDR3 nucleotides are TGTGCCAGCAGCTTAGTCAGGGCAAACACCGGGGAGCTGTTTTTT. It encodes CASSLVRANTGELFF.

CDR3 bases: TGTGCCAGTAGTATAGATCTAAACGGGAAGGGTGGCTACACCTTC. Its protein product is CASSIDLNGKGGYTF. This chain links TRBV19 with TRBJ1-2; D call uncertain. The CDR3 sequence is 15 residues long. Trimming took 0 bases from V and 7 from J, leaving 15 bases between them. From germline, CDR1 is LNHDA and CDR2 SQIVND (reference sequence).

The chain is built from TRBV4-1 and TRBJ1-2; the match to TRBD1 covers 7 bases. Per the germline V gene, CDR1 is MGHRA and CDR2 is YSYEKL. The J segment lost 4 bases and the V segment lost 3 bases, leaving 8 bases of the junction unmatched. The CDR3 runs 15 residues. CDR3 DNA sequence: TGCGCCAGCAGCCACCGGACAGGCTCCAGCTATGGCTACACCTTC. This encodes CASSHRTGSSYGYTF.

This clone showed up just a few times. The V gene is TRBV5-6, the J gene TRBJ1-1; the D gene is possibly TRBD1 (5 bases). The CDR3 sequence is 11 residues long. Germline values: CDR1 SGHDT, CDR2 YYEEEE. Deletions cut 4 bases from V and 7 bases from J, with 8 bases between. This CDR3 is CASSGGVEAFF. The CDR3, as DNA: TGTGCCAGCAGCGGAGGGGTTGAAGCTTTCTTT.

The chain couples TRBV27 to TRBJ1-2; the D gene is possibly TRBD1 (5 bases). The germline CDR1 and CDR2 sequences are MNHEY and SMNVEV (reference sequence). The CDR3 runs 15 residues. V lost 5 bases and J lost 2, with 15 bases in between. The CDR3 DNA sequence: TGTGCCAGCAGTCCCACAGGAGTTCAGAACTATGGCTACACCTTC. It yields the protein CASSPTGVQNYGYTF.

The chain combines TRBV7-2 with TRBJ1-1; a weak D match, TRBD1 (5 bases). Germline CDR1 reads SGHTA; CDR2 reads FQGNSA. The CDR3 extends over 13 amino acids. V was trimmed by 5 bases and J by 8 bases, leaving 15 bases between them. The CDR3 nucleotides are TGTGCCAGCAGCCCCGGGGGATTTAGAGAAGCTTTCTTT. Protein sequence: CASSPGGFREAFF.

This chain's CDR3 is CASSYLAGEGEQYF. The CDR3 DNA reads TGCGCCAGCAGCTATTTAGCGGGAGAGGGCGAGCAGTACTTC. The chain joins TRBV5-1 to TRBJ2-7, with 9 bases lining up with TRBD2. The V and J ends lost 3 bases and 6 bases, in that order; junction bases with no gene match: 7. From germline, CDR1 is SGHRS and CDR2 YFSETQ. The CDR3 length is 14 residues.

This clone was seen only once. V usage is TRBV6-5 and J usage is TRBJ2-5; D perhaps matches TRBD2 (5 bases). V lost 5 bases and J 4 bases, leaving 5 bases between the germline ends. Germline V gives CDR1 MNHEY, CDR2 SVGAGI. The CDR3 extends over 11 amino acids. The CDR3 DNA is TGTGCCAGCAGTGCGGGAGAGACCCAGTACTTC. Translation: CASSAGETQYF.

This clone was detected only a few times. The chain couples TRBV15 to TRBJ1-2; D is possibly TRBD1 (6 bases). Deletions cut 0 bases from V and 12 bases from J, with 17 bases between. This CDR3 is built from 14 residues. Germline V gene lookup returns CDR1 LNHNV and CDR2 YYDKDF (reference sequence). In DNA, the CDR3 is TGTGCCACCAGCAGAGATCGCCTGGGGGCCCTGGACACCTTC. It encodes CATSRDRLGALDTF.

This clone was detected only a few times. The V and J genes are TRBV11-3 and TRBJ2-7; TRBD1 matches at 9 bases. With V trimmed by 7 bases and J by 7 bases, 8 bases remained unmatched. This CDR3 region has 13 residues. Per the germline V gene, CDR1 is SGHNT and CDR2 is YENEEA. CDR3 sequence reads: CASTGTGRREQYF. DNA for the CDR3: TGTGCCAGCACCGGGACAGGGAGACGGGAGCAGTACTTC.

This chain links TRBV5-1 with TRBJ2-7; 9 nucleotides line up with TRBD1. Germline CDR1 and CDR2: SGHRS and YFSETQ. CDR3 length: 14 residues. J lost 2 bases, V lost 4 bases, and 4 bases had no gene match. CDR3 in amino acids: CASSSRQGAYEQYF. Written as DNA, the CDR3 is TGCGCCAGCAGCAGCCGACAGGGGGCCTACGAGCAGTACTTC.

The rearrangement links TRBV7-6 to TRBJ2-3; no reliable D call. The germline V gene has CDR1 SGHVS and CDR2 FNYEAQ. Between the trimmed V and J ends, which lost 4 bases and 6 bases, there was a span of 8 bases. The length of the CDR3 is 12 residues. CDR3 nucleotides: TGTGCCAGCAGCTCCCTAGAGGATACGCAGTATTTT. Protein sequence: CASSSLEDTQYF.

This clone was seen only once. The chain recombines TRBV5-1 with TRBJ1-2; 8 bases match TRBD1. The CDR3 consists of 13 residues. V trimming: 5 bases; J trimming: 5 bases; junction bases outside the gene matches: 5. CDR1 is SGHRS and CDR2 is YFSETQ in the germline V gene. CDR3 amino acids: CASRTGEPYGYTF. In DNA, the CDR3 is TGCGCCAGCAGGACAGGGGAGCCTTATGGCTACACCTTC.

The chain links TRBV7-3 to TRBJ2-2; D unclear. V was pared by 4 bases and J by 3 bases, with 6 bases between. The length of the CDR3 is 13 residues. CDR1 is SGHTA and CDR2 is FQGTGA in the germline V gene. The CDR3, as DNA: TGTGCCAGCAGCTCCCAATACACCGGGGAGCTGTTTTTT. Residues: CASSSQYTGELFF. The full variable domain, its missing parts supplied by reference TRBV7-3 and TRBJ2-2, is GAGVSQTPSNKVTEKGKYVELRCDPISGHTALYWYRQSLGQGPEFLIYFQGTGAADDSGLPNDRFFAVRPEGSVSTLKIQRTERGDSAVYLCASSSQYTGELFFGEGSRLTVL.

Concerning this clone itself: This sample includes further DNA sequences coding for the same CDR3. The chain recombines TRBV7-9 with TRBJ2-3; 13 nucleotides match TRBD2. Germline values: CDR1 SEHNR, CDR2 FQNEAQ (reference sequence). This CDR3 spans 16 amino acids. The V and J ends lost 4 bases and 6 bases, in that order; junction bases with no gene match: 7. CDR3 nucleotides: TGTGCCAGCAGCTCCGGACTAGCGGGAGTGGCCGATACGCAGTATTTT. It encodes CASSSGLAGVADTQYF.

The CDR3 sequence: CASSYRVSYSGNTIYF. The CDR3 nucleotides read TGTGCCAGCAGCTATCGTGTGAGCTACTCTGGAAACACCATATATTTT. This chain connects TRBV13 to TRBJ1-3; D gene ambiguous. V lost 4 bases and J 0 bases, leaving 13 bases between the germline ends. Germline V gene sequence: CDR1 PRHDT, CDR2 FYEKMQ (reference sequence). The CDR3 consists of 16 residues.

V usage is TRBV5-6 and J usage is TRBJ1-1, with unresolved D. The CDR3 is made up of 12 amino acids. Germline CDR1 is SGHDT and CDR2 is YYEEEE. V lost 2 bases and J 3 bases, leaving 5 bases between the germline ends. The CDR3 loop is CASSFGDTEAFF. In DNA form, the CDR3 reads TGTGCCAGCAGCTTCGGGGACACTGAAGCTTTCTTT. The entire variable domain, with the rest obtained from reference TRBV5-6 and TRBJ1-1, is as follows: DAGVTQSPTHLIKTRGQQVTLRCSPKSGHDTVSWYQQALGQGPQFIFQYYEEEERQRGNFPDRFSGHQFPNYSSELNVNALLLGDSALYLCASSFGDTEAFFGQGTRLTVV.

The chain joins TRBV19 to TRBJ1-2, with 10 positions matching TRBD1. The CDR3 sequence is 13 residues long. V shed 6 bases and J 6 bases; nucleotides not matched to a gene: 4. Germline-derived CDR1 and CDR2 are LNHDA and SQIVND (reference sequence). CDR3 sequence: CASSGTGVDGYTF. DNA of the CDR3: TGTGCCAGTAGCGGGACAGGGGTTGATGGCTACACCTTC.

This clone was detected only a few times. The chain joins TRBV9 to TRBJ2-1; D gene unclear. V lost 3 bases and J 0 bases, leaving 4 bases between the germline ends. From germline, CDR1 is SGDLS and CDR2 YYNGEE. The CDR3 extends over 13 amino acids. The CDR3 DNA sequence: TGTGCCAGCAGCGGGAGCTCCTACAATGAGCAGTTCTTC. It encodes CASSGSSYNEQFF. The full variable domain, in which reference TRBV9 and TRBJ2-1 provide the parts outside the CDR3, is DSGVTQTPKHLITATGQRVTLRCSPRSGDLSVYWYQQSLDQGLQFLIQYYNGEERAKGNILERFSAQQFPDLHSELNLSSLELGDSALYFCASSGSSYNEQFFGPGTRLTVL.